The clone carrying this TCR beta chain was seen many times. Its specificity is unknown. Germline V gene sequence: CDR1 SGHRS, CDR2 YFSETQ. The germline V and J ends were trimmed by 3 bases and 7 bases, with 17 bases remaining between them. This CDR3 has 14 residues. This sample was taken from a study of early T cells in non-severe SARS-CoV-2 infection. Turning to the study itself: The chains were unpaired, and the sequenced material was bulk RNA from unsorted whole blood.

Individual cDNA molecules each received unique molecular identifiers attached to them. TCRdb passed the 5' RACE reads through MiXCR, listing each CDR3 protein once. The table has around 50,000 distinct CDR3 sequences, roughly 10% seen once; the top ten hold approximately 8.5%. Study-level findings and limits: The VDJdb matching leaned toward anti-spike CD8 responses and overlooked private and CD4 specificities.

This chain joins TRBV5-1 and TRBJ2-7; D possibly matches TRBD1 or TRBD2 (5 bases each). What was sequenced was whole blood. This sequence was found in an adult who was a healthcare worker with PCR-confirmed SARS-CoV-2 infection or an uninfected control (not recorded which). The CDR3 nucleotides read TGCGCCAGCAGCTCGGGACGGCGCCCTTGGGAGCAGTACTTC. Its translation: CASSSGRRPWEQYF.